One sample yielded the 18 T cell receptor beta chains listed below, sequenced in a study of beta chain features in type 1 diabetes. Sequenced material consisted of expressed TCRB transcripts (all of the isolated RNA was reverse transcribed). Produced via immunoSEQ multiplex PCR; TCRdb's table is partial and in-frame only. The repertoire holds under 250,000 clones, with roughly 14% as singletons. Input material: naive CD4+ T cells from blood. Source of these receptors: a woman aged 40 to 50 in good health.

V is TRBV25-1 and J is TRBJ1-6; 9 nucleotides match TRBD1. Unmatched junction bases numbered 14, after V lost 4 bases and J lost 7 bases. Germline CDR1 MGHDK, CDR2 SYGVNS. The CDR3 has 18 residues. CDR3 sequence reads: CASSASTQGAFWNSPLHF. DNA of the CDR3: TGTGCCAGCAGTGCGTCGACACAGGGGGCATTCTGGAATTCACCCCTCCACTTT.

This clone turned up a few times. The J gene is TRBJ2-1, the V gene TRBV7-9; 7 bases align to TRBD1. Germline V gives CDR1 SEHNR, CDR2 FQNEAQ (reference sequence). The CDR3 length is 13 residues. The V and J ends lost 5 bases and 8 bases, in that order; junction bases with no gene match: 6. Here the CDR3 DNA reads TGTGCCAGCAGCCCAACAGGGGCCTATGAGCAGTTCTTC. This codes for CASSPTGAYEQFF.

The chain combines TRBV11-2 with TRBJ2-7; D is possibly TRBD1 (7 bases). V dropped 1 base and J dropped 3 bases, with 16 bases sitting between them. This CDR3 is 16 amino acids long. Per the germline V gene, CDR1 is SGHAT and CDR2 is FQNNGV. The CDR3 DNA sequence: TGTGCCAGCAGCTTAGCAGGGGGGCACGGAGTCTACGAGCAGTACTTC. It specifies CASSLAGGHGVYEQYF.

The V gene is TRBV4-3, the J gene TRBJ1-6; 7 bases align to TRBD1. The germline V gene has CDR1 LGHNA and CDR2 YSLEER. CDR3 length: 16 residues. Trimming at V came to 0 bases and at J to 3 bases, leaving 2 bases not matched to a gene. The chain's CDR3 is CASSQDGQVYNSPLHF. The CDR3 DNA reads as TGCGCCAGCAGCCAAGATGGACAGGTCTATAATTCACCCCTCCACTTT.

The chain has TRBV5-1 and TRBJ2-5, with TRBD1 identical over 7 bases. With V trimmed by 2 bases and J by 3 bases, 4 bases remained unmatched. CDR1 SGHRS and CDR2 YFSETQ come from the germline V gene. The CDR3 loop spans 14 amino acids. The CDR3 loop is CASSFRDREETQYF. The CDR3, as DNA: TGCGCCAGCAGCTTCCGGGACAGAGAAGAGACCCAGTACTTC.

This chain uses TRBV10-3 with TRBJ2-7, with no clear D. CDR1 and CDR2 (germline): ENHRY, SYGVKD. This CDR3 is built from 13 residues. Trimming stripped 5 bases from V and 2 bases from J, with 10 bases between. The DNA for the CDR3 is TGTGCCATCAGTACACAAGAAGCCTACGAGCAGTACTTC. This sequence encodes CAISTQEAYEQYF.

This clone was seen a few times. The V and J genes are TRBV7-9 and TRBJ1-6; 11 bases are shared with TRBD1. CDR1 SEHNR and CDR2 FQNEAQ come from the germline V gene (reference sequence). J was trimmed by 7 bases and V by 3 bases; bases with no gene match: 2. The CDR3 has 15 residues. The CDR3 here is CASSLGQGVNSPLHF. DNA of the CDR3: TGTGCCAGCAGCTTGGGACAGGGGGTAAATTCACCCCTCCACTTT.

This clone was picked up a small number of times. The genes are TRBV2 and TRBJ2-3; tentatively, D is TRBD1 (6 bases). V was pared by 4 bases and J by 2 bases, with 13 bases between. Germline CDR1 and CDR2: SNHLY and FYNNEI. The CDR3 contains 15 residues. CDR3 residues: CASSASGGPTDTQYF. Written as DNA, the CDR3 is TGTGCCAGCAGTGCTAGTGGGGGCCCCACAGATACGCAGTATTTT.

The sample holds a few counts of this clone. The V call is TRBV7-2, the J call TRBJ2-5; TRBD2 matches at 10 bases. V lost 3 bases, J lost 5 bases, and 9 bases stayed unmatched. The length of the CDR3 is 16 residues. Germline lookup yields CDR1 SGHTA and CDR2 FQGNSA. In DNA form, the CDR3 reads TGTGCCAGCAGCTTTGGCCCTAGCGGGGGCGGGGAGACCCAGTACTTC. Protein product: CASSFGPSGGGETQYF.

The chain combines TRBV20-1 with TRBJ1-1, with D perhaps TRBD1 (6 bases). Germline-derived CDR1 and CDR2 are DFQATT and SNEGSKA (reference sequence). The ends were cut back, 8 bases at V and 3 bases at J, with 10 bases in the middle. This CDR3 has 11 residues. The CDR3 nucleotides are TGCAGTCCTGCAGGGGACACTGAAGCTTTCTTT. Its translation is CSPAGDTEAFF.

CDR3 nucleotide sequence: TGTGCCAGCAGCGTAGGCCCAGCGGGGGACTACGAGCAGTACTTC. Its protein product is CASSVGPAGDYEQYF. This chain uses TRBV9 with TRBJ2-7, with TRBD2 matching over 8 bases. This CDR3 contains 15 residues. V was clipped by 0 bases and J by 3 bases; unmatched bases: 5. CDR1 is SGDLS and CDR2 is YYNGEE in the germline V gene.

The chain is built from TRBV7-2 and TRBJ2-5, with D perhaps TRBD2 (6 bases). Trimming took off 5 bases at V and 3 bases at J, with 13 bases between the two ends. This CDR3 is built from 14 residues. Looked up from germline, CDR1 is SGHTA and CDR2 is FQGNSA. CDR3 in amino acids: CASSPGLVEETQYF. The CDR3 DNA reads TGTGCCAGCAGCCCGGGACTGGTAGAAGAGACCCAGTACTTC.

The sample holds a few counts of this clone. This chain connects TRBV27 to TRBJ1-2, with a possible D match to TRBD1 (5 bases). Germline assignment: CDR1 MNHEY and CDR2 SMNVEV (reference sequence). The CDR3 is made up of 14 amino acids. V was trimmed by 6 bases and J by 5 bases, leaving 16 bases between them. The CDR3 nucleotides read TGTGCCAGCAGCAGATCAGGGCTCGTATATGGCTACACCTTC. Translated: CASSRSGLVYGYTF.

This clone was counted between two and nine times. V and J are TRBV9 and TRBJ2-1; maybe TRBD1 (6 bases). The V and J ends lost 3 bases and 1 base respectively, with 11 bases between them. CDR1 is SGDLS, CDR2 YYNGEE, per germline. The CDR3 has 15 amino acids. For the CDR3, the DNA is TGTGCCAGCAGCGACTCAGGGGCATCCTACAATGAGCAGTTCTTC. Amino acid sequence: CASSDSGASYNEQFF.

This sequence joins TRBV7-2 and TRBJ1-2; tentatively, D is TRBD1 (5 bases). V shed 1 base and J shed 14 bases, with 14 bases lying between them. Germline loops: CDR1 SGHTA, CDR2 FQGNSA. This CDR3 comprises 12 residues. The DNA of the CDR3 is TGTGCCAGCAGCTTAGGGGGCGTCCTTAATACCTTC. Encoded protein: CASSLGGVLNTF.

This clone came up a few times. This rearrangement joins TRBV19 to TRBJ2-5; 10 bases match TRBD1. Germline CDR1 is LNHDA and CDR2 is SQIVND (reference sequence). This CDR3 region has 14 residues. V lost 6 bases to trimming and J lost 4 bases; unmatched junction nucleotides: 5. The DNA for the CDR3 is TGTGCCAGTAGCGGGACAGGGGCGATAGAGACCCAGTACTTC. It encodes CASSGTGAIETQYF. Filled out from reference TRBV19 and TRBJ2-5, the complete variable domain reads DGGITQSPKYLFRKEGQNVTLSCEQNLNHDAMYWYRQDPGQGLRLIYYSQIVNDFQKGDIAEGYSVSREKKESFPLTVTSAQKNPTAFYLCASSGTGAIETQYFGPGTRLLVL.

The chain carries TRBV6-5 and TRBJ2-3, with D maybe TRBD2 (5 bases). Germline loops: CDR1 MNHEY, CDR2 SVGAGI. The CDR3 is 16 residues long. V dropped 2 bases and J dropped 1 base, with 13 bases sitting between them. The CDR3 is CASSYMSRRGTDTQYF. CDR3 DNA: TGTGCCAGCAGTTACATGTCTAGGCGGGGCACAGATACGCAGTATTTT.

This clone was seen a few times. The chain employs TRBV9 and TRBJ2-3; 9 bases agree with TRBD2. The CDR3 totals 16 residues. CDR1 is SGDLS, CDR2 YYNGEE, per germline. V trimming: 0 bases; J trimming: 2 bases; junction bases outside the gene matches: 4. Here the CDR3 DNA reads TGTGCCAGCAGCGTAGGGCGGGGGGGACTCACAGATACGCAGTATTTT. Amino acids: CASSVGRGGLTDTQYF.